Listed here are 8 T cell receptor beta chains from one sample, sequenced in a study of blood T cell repertoires in COVID-19 (TCRdb year 2020). Libraries were prepared through the immunoSEQ multiplex PCR assay. TCRdb's version of the immuneACCESS table is confined to in-frame rearrangements and falls short of the full clone set. An unresolved V gene accounts for under half of the shortfall where checked; the remainder is of unknown origin. This sample has a few hundred thousand clones in its table, and 65% to 90% of those were observed once. The top ten clones comprise approximately 4.8% of the sample. Sequencing was carried out using peripheral blood. The receptors originated from a middle-aged man with acute or convalescent COVID-19.

The rearrangement joins TRBV6-4 to TRBJ1-2; 8 bases line up with TRBD1. The germline V gene encodes CDR1 MRHNA and CDR2 SNTAGT. The CDR3 consists of 13 residues. V lost 2 bases and J lost 5; bases outside the gene matches: 1. The CDR3 here is CASSDGQGYGYTF. CDR3 nucleotides: TGTGCCAGCAGTGACGGACAGGGATATGGCTACACCTTC.

The gene calls are TRBV11-2 and TRBJ1-4, with 7 bases that match TRBD1. Germline values: CDR1 SGHAT, CDR2 FQNNGV. With 3 bases clipped from V and 4 bases from J, the junction kept 5 bases outside the gene matches. The CDR3 totals 15 residues. The CDR3 DNA reads TGTGCCAGCAGCTTGACCGGGACAGTTAATGAAAAACTGTTTTTT. Translating it yields CASSLTGTVNEKLFF.

The gene calls are TRBV7-8 and TRBJ1-5; D may be TRBD1 (5 bases). Germline lookup yields CDR1 SGHVS and CDR2 FQNEAQ. Trimming took off 1 base at V and 4 bases at J, with 11 bases between the two ends. The length of the CDR3 is 15 residues. The CDR3 here is CASSLEGLNNQPQHF. CDR3 DNA sequence: TGTGCCAGCAGCTTAGAGGGACTGAATAATCAGCCCCAGCATTTT.

The genes are TRBV25-1 and TRBJ1-2; 9 nucleotides agree with TRBD1. The CDR3 is 15 amino acids. V gave up 3 bases and J gave up 5 bases; unmatched junction bases: 7. CDR1 and CDR2 (germline): MGHDK, SYGVNS. Here the CDR3 reads CASSETGTGIYGYTF. The DNA of the CDR3 is TGTGCCAGCAGTGAGACCGGGACAGGGATATATGGCTACACCTTC.

This clone was counted a single time. This chain uses TRBV9 with TRBJ2-3, with 14 positions matching TRBD2. V dropped 4 bases and J dropped 0; count of bases not matched to a gene: 7. The CDR3 covers 18 residues. Looked up from germline, CDR1 is SGDLS and CDR2 is YYNGEE. The DNA for the CDR3 is TGTGCCAGCAGCCCAGGACTAGCGGGGGGACTCAGCACAGATACGCAGTATTTT. Amino acid sequence: CASSPGLAGGLSTDTQYF.

The rearrangement links TRBV5-1 to TRBJ1-4; 9 nucleotides match TRBD1. The germline V gene has CDR1 SGHRS and CDR2 YFSETQ. J was trimmed by 3 bases and V by 1 base; bases with no gene match: 10. CDR3 length: 18 residues. CDR3 residues: CASSLRTGAVSSNEKLFF. The CDR3, as DNA: TGCGCCAGCAGCTTGAGGACAGGGGCGGTGTCATCTAATGAAAAACTGTTTTTT.

The V call is TRBV27, the J call TRBJ2-7; tentatively, D is TRBD1 (6 bases). V was cut by 4 bases and J by 1 base, with 14 bases left in between. Germline CDR1 reads MNHEY; CDR2 reads SMNVEV (reference sequence). The CDR3 has 15 amino acids. The CDR3 DNA reads as TGTGCCAGCAGTTCGACCGGGACACATTCCTACGAGCAGTACTTC. Translating gives CASSSTGTHSYEQYF.

This chain's CDR3 is CASSRGTGDTEAFF. The CDR3 nucleotides are TGCGCCAGCAGCCGCGGGACAGGGGACACTGAAGCTTTCTTT. The chain uses TRBV5-1 and TRBJ1-1, with 10 bases that match TRBD1. The CDR3 is 14 amino acids. From germline, CDR1 is SGHRS and CDR2 YFSETQ. V lost 4 bases, J lost 3 bases, and 3 bases stayed unmatched.